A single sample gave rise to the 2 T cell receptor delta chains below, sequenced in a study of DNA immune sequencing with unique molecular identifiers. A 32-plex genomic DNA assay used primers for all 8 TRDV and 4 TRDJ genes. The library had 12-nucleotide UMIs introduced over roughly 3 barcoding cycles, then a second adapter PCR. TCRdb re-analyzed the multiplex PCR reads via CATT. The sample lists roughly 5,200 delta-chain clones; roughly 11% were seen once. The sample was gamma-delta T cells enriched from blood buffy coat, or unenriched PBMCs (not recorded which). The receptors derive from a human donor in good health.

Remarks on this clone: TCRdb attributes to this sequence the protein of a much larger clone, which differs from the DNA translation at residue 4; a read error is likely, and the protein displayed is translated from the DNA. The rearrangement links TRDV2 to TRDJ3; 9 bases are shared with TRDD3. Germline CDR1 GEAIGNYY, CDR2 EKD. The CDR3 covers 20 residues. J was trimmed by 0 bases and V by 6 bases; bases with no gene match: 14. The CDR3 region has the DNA TGTGCCTGTTATCCCATTGTACTGGGGGAAAGCTCCTGGGACACCCGACAGATGTTTTTC. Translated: CACYPIVLGESSWDTRQMFF.

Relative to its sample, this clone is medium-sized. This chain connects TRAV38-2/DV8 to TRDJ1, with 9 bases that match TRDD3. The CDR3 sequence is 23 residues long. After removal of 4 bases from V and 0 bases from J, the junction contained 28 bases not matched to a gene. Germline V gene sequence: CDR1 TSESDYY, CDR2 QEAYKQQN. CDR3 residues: CAYRAPFRTPDNTGGLYTDKLIF. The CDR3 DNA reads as TGTGCTTATAGGGCACCCTTCAGGACTCCGGACAATACTGGGGGACTTTACACCGATAAACTCATCTTT.